Listed below are T cell receptor beta chains from one sample, sequenced in a study of blood T cell repertoires in COVID-19. Measured with immunoSEQ multiplex PCR; TCRdb has only the in-frame clones, and not every one. Among 200,000 to 250,000 clones, about four fifths were seen once, and the ten largest hold 3.4%. Sequencing input: peripheral blood. These receptors were taken from a woman aged 18-35 years with acute or convalescent COVID-19. CDR3s include the opening cysteine and the closing phenylalanine or tryptophan. D genes are given only for firm matches. Only some rows state a clone size, as once, few, many or a class for expanded clones.

V gene: TRBV27; clone size: once; D gene: TRBD1; CDR3 protein: CASSLGQANQPQHF
V gene: TRBV10-3; clone size: -; D gene: TRBD2; CDR3 protein: CAISDLGGRADTQYF
V gene: TRBV6-5; clone size: once; D gene: -; CDR3 protein: CASSRGGWGYTF
V gene: TRBV3-1/TRBV3-2; clone size: -; D gene: TRBD2; CDR3 protein: CASSQLTSGRGGAQYF
V gene: TRBV5-1; clone size: many; D gene: TRBD1; CDR3 protein: CASSLWTGKTSNTGELFF
V gene: TRBV6-5; clone size: -; D gene: TRBD2; CDR3 protein: CATGTGTSEYNEQFF
V gene: TRBV21-1; clone size: few; D gene: -; CDR3 protein: CASSKGPSIGQAIHSNQPQHF
V gene: TRBV30; clone size: once; D gene: TRBD1; CDR3 protein: CAWSRRGTGSHEQYF
V gene: TRBV6-5; clone size: few; D gene: TRBD1; CDR3 protein: CASSLTTGSHTEAFF
V gene: TRBV11-2; clone size: -; D gene: -; CDR3 protein: CASSPAGRPDEQYF
V gene: TRBV10-2; clone size: -; D gene: TRBD1; CDR3 protein: CASSDGRGQTEYGYTF
V gene: TRBV5-6; clone size: few; D gene: -; CDR3 protein: CASSLLGGQGDEAFF
V gene: TRBV27; clone size: -; D gene: -; CDR3 protein: CASSLRALNSPLHF
V gene: TRBV27; clone size: -; D gene: -; CDR3 protein: CASSLSARAEQYF
V gene: TRBV5-1; clone size: -; D gene: TRBD2; CDR3 protein: CASSRLAGGGRGRQETQYF
V gene: TRBV25-1; clone size: few; D gene: TRBD1; CDR3 protein: CASSESSLGQGSWGYTF
V gene: TRBV5-8; clone size: -; D gene: -; CDR3 protein: CASSRGQPRGTEAFF
V gene: TRBV19; clone size: once; D gene: TRBD2; CDR3 protein: CASSPLAGGPNEQFF
V gene: TRBV28; clone size: once; D gene: -; CDR3 protein: CASSFSRVWGSGANVLTF
V gene: TRBV6-5; clone size: -; D gene: TRBD1; CDR3 protein: CASSYGDRVNGYTF
V gene: TRBV5-1; clone size: once; D gene: -; CDR3 protein: CASSLRGAAETQYF
V gene: TRBV14; clone size: once; D gene: -; CDR3 protein: CASSQLRNEKLFF
V gene: TRBV27; clone size: -; D gene: -; CDR3 protein: CASSLIFLGGGETQYF
V gene: TRBV20-1; clone size: -; D gene: TRBD2; CDR3 protein: CSASGGAGGETQYF
V gene: TRBV6-5; clone size: -; D gene: TRBD1; CDR3 protein: CASGVTGGSRDTQYF
V gene: TRBV7-2; clone size: -; D gene: TRBD1; CDR3 protein: CASSLTGAFSNQPQHF
V gene: TRBV6-2/TRBV6-3; clone size: -; D gene: TRBD2; CDR3 protein: CASSPIPGLAGRGDTGELFF
V gene: TRBV6-5; clone size: -; D gene: -; CDR3 protein: CASRTEGGNTEAFF
V gene: TRBV5-6; clone size: -; D gene: -; CDR3 protein: CASSLMAGALNQPQHF
V gene: TRBV27; clone size: -; D gene: -; CDR3 protein: CASSLAGNYGYTF
V gene: TRBV19; clone size: -; D gene: TRBD2; CDR3 protein: CASTKGTSSKSSYNEQFF
V gene: TRBV5-6; clone size: -; D gene: -; CDR3 protein: CASSLAGTDTQYF
V gene: TRBV10-3; clone size: -; D gene: TRBD2; CDR3 protein: CAISEWRAGDFWSDTQYF
V gene: TRBV4-3; clone size: -; D gene: TRBD1; CDR3 protein: CASSRLQGGTDTQYF
V gene: TRBV19; clone size: -; D gene: -; CDR3 protein: CASSTLWGLASPLHF
V gene: TRBV2; clone size: -; D gene: TRBD1; CDR3 protein: CASTLTGTGNQPQHF
V gene: TRBV7-8; clone size: -; D gene: TRBD1; CDR3 protein: CASSRAGDRDTGELFF
V gene: TRBV29-1; clone size: -; D gene: TRBD1; CDR3 protein: CSVEGPGGDNEQFF
V gene: TRBV7-9; clone size: -; D gene: TRBD2; CDR3 protein: CASSLGRGDGQETQYF
V gene: TRBV5-1; clone size: -; D gene: TRBD1; CDR3 protein: CASSSTTTGGAETQYF
V gene: TRBV19; clone size: -; D gene: TRBD1; CDR3 protein: CASSEQGASSGANVLTF
V gene: TRBV15; clone size: -; D gene: TRBD1; CDR3 protein: CATSSEPGQGDEKLFF
V gene: TRBV18; clone size: -; D gene: -; CDR3 protein: CASSPLVSSSGANVLTF
V gene: TRBV18; clone size: -; D gene: -; CDR3 protein: CASSPQGYGANVLTF
V gene: TRBV18; clone size: -; D gene: -; CDR3 protein: CASSPRVNTGELFF
V gene: TRBV6-5; clone size: -; D gene: -; CDR3 protein: CASRPGLSYEQYF
V gene: TRBV19; clone size: -; D gene: TRBD2; CDR3 protein: CASMAGTSGFTDTQYF
V gene: TRBV9; clone size: once; D gene: TRBD2; CDR3 protein: CASSVIAGPFNEQFF
V gene: TRBV12-3/TRBV12-4; clone size: -; D gene: -; CDR3 protein: CASSPSGYGYTF
V gene: TRBV6-6; clone size: -; D gene: TRBD1; CDR3 protein: CASTTKGGGTEAFF
V gene: TRBV14; clone size: -; D gene: -; CDR3 protein: CASSPGFTSQFF
V gene: TRBV5-1; clone size: -; D gene: TRBD1; CDR3 protein: CASSSTGGHTDTQYF
V gene: TRBV28; clone size: once; D gene: -; CDR3 protein: CASGSGAPYEQYF